This record concerns one T cell receptor (beta chain) sequence. What it binds is not known. This specimen comes from a study of T cell repertoires in cytomegalovirus infection. TCRdb called the reads again in MiXCR, with one record for every CDR3 protein. The table shows a few hundred thousand distinct CDR3 sequences, with roughly a third occurring only once. This specimen was cultured PBMCs, taken from culture after CMV antigen stimulation. The sequence was collected from a human donor in good health (CMV status not recorded). Some clones in this sample may be carry-over from other donors' samples.

The CDR3 spells CASSDLNEQFF. The CDR3 region has the DNA TGTGCCAGCAGTGATTTGAATGAGCAGTTCTTC. This chain uses TRBV2 with TRBJ2-1; D gene unclear. The CDR3 contains 11 residues. V dropped 3 bases and J dropped 7 bases, with 4 bases sitting between them. Per the germline V gene, CDR1 is SNHLY and CDR2 is FYNNEI.